The 29 T cell receptor beta chains below were found in one sample sequenced in a study of T cells after yellow fever vaccination. TCRdb used MiXCR to reprocess the 5' RACE reads, holding one entry per CDR3 protein. The table has 300,000 to 350,000 distinct CDR3 sequences, about 4.5% seen once. The sequencing here drew on PBMCs, taken 15 days after the yellow fever booster vaccination. The receptors were gathered from a man aged 18 to 35 who received the YFV17D yellow fever vaccine.

The chain joins TRBV20-1 to TRBJ2-7; D gene unclear. The CDR3 spans 12 residues. Germline V gene data show CDR1 as DFQATT and CDR2 as SNEGSKA (reference sequence). V lost 0 bases to trimming and J lost 5 bases, with 8 bases between them. In DNA form, the CDR3 reads TGCAGTGCTAGAGAGGGCACCGACGAGCAGTACTTC. Encoded protein: CSAREGTDEQYF.

At least ten counts were recorded for this clonotype. The J gene is TRBJ2-2, the V gene TRBV7-2, with TRBD1 identical over 8 bases. Germline CDR1 SGHTA, CDR2 FQGNSA. The CDR3 contains 16 residues. The ends lost 3 bases at V and 7 bases at J; junction bases unmatched: 10. CDR3 region: CASSFDRGSFGGELFF. CDR3 coding DNA: TGTGCCAGCAGCTTCGACAGGGGATCTTTTGGCGGGGAGCTGTTTTTT.

By share of the sample, this clonotype is medium-sized. This chain links TRBV7-3 with TRBJ1-1; 7 nucleotides line up with TRBD1. There are 13 residues in the CDR3. CDR1 and CDR2 (germline): SGHTA, FQGTGA. V lost 4 bases to trimming and J lost 6 bases; unmatched junction nucleotides: 5. DNA of the CDR3: TGTGCCAGCAGCTGGTACAGGGGATCTGAAGCTTTCTTT. Translating gives CASSWYRGSEAFF. Full variable domain (outside the CDR3, taken from reference TRBV7-3 and TRBJ1-1): GAGVSQTPSNKVTEKGKYVELRCDPISGHTALYWYRQSLGQGPEFLIYFQGTGAADDSGLPNDRFFAVRPEGSVSTLKIQRTERGDSAVYLCASSWYRGSEAFFGQGTRLTVV.

This clonotype was seen repeatedly, ten times or more. The chain is built from TRBV7-2 and TRBJ2-5, with D perhaps matching TRBD2 (5 bases). Germline assignment: CDR1 SGHTA and CDR2 FQGNSA. The CDR3 runs 15 residues. V lost 8 bases to trimming and J lost 0 bases, with 16 bases between them. CDR3: CASRLNRGHQETQYF. CDR3 nucleotides: TGTGCCAGCCGACTAAACCGAGGGCACCAAGAGACCCAGTACTTC.

In its sample, this clonotype was seen many times. The chain employs TRBV6-5 and TRBJ2-2; 8 positions match TRBD1. Germline V gives CDR1 MNHEY, CDR2 SVGAGI. The CDR3 has 15 residues. The V gene end was trimmed by 2 bases and the J gene end by 3 bases; junction bases not matched to a gene: 2. CDR3 residues: CASSYNRGDTGELFF. The CDR3 region has the DNA TGTGCCAGCAGTTACAACAGGGGGGACACCGGGGAGCTGTTTTTT.

This clonotype was detected many times. The rearrangement links TRBV20-1 to TRBJ1-4; D remains unclear. V was trimmed by 2 bases and J by 4 bases, leaving 5 bases between them. Germline assignment: CDR1 DFQATT and CDR2 SNEGSKA (reference sequence). This CDR3 is built from 12 residues. DNA of the CDR3: TGCAGTGCTAGACAGCATAATGAAAAACTGTTTTTT. It specifies CSARQHNEKLFF.

V usage is TRBV25-1 and J usage is TRBJ2-7; weak D call: TRBD2 (5 bases). V was pared by 2 bases and J by 0 bases, with 11 bases between. Looked up from germline, CDR1 is MGHDK and CDR2 is SYGVNS. The CDR3 contains 15 residues. The CDR3 coding sequence is TGTGCCAGCAGTGAACCGGCCCGGGGCTCCTACGAGCAGTACTTC. This codes for CASSEPARGSYEQYF.

This clonotype has a count of ten or more. The rearrangement links TRBV4-2 to TRBJ1-2; D is perhaps TRBD1 (5 bases). V gave up 0 bases and J gave up 6 bases, with 11 bases separating them. The germline V gene encodes CDR1 LGHNA and CDR2 YNFKEQ. The CDR3 runs 14 residues. The CDR3 DNA sequence: TGTGCCAGCAGCCAAGATTGGGACGATCATGGCTACACCTTC. Encoded protein: CASSQDWDDHGYTF.

This clonotype was observed a few times. The chain couples TRBV5-1 to TRBJ2-5; 9 bases match TRBD2. The junction had 6 bases not matched to a gene; V was cut back by 1 base and J by 2 bases. The CDR3 extends over 16 amino acids. Germline assignment: CDR1 SGHRS and CDR2 YFSETQ. The CDR3 nucleotides are TGCGCCAGCAGCTTGTGGGTAGCGGGGGAACAAGAGACCCAGTACTTC. It translates to CASSLWVAGEQETQYF.

The rearrangement joins TRBV6-1 to TRBJ2-5; 9 nucleotides agree with TRBD2. Germline trimming cut 5 bases from V and 5 bases from J; bases unmatched to any gene: 9. The CDR3 is 15 amino acids. Germline V gene sequence: CDR1 MNHNS, CDR2 SASEGT. The CDR3 nucleotides are TGTGCCAGCAGTTTTCTAGCGGGGCCTGGGGAGACCCAGTACTTC. It encodes CASSFLAGPGETQYF.

This chain links TRBV7-3 with TRBJ2-2; D unclear. The germline V gene encodes CDR1 SGHTA and CDR2 FQGTGA. The CDR3 covers 12 residues. V shed 5 bases and J shed 9 bases, with 10 bases lying between them. The CDR3 spells CASSNNRRELFF. DNA of the CDR3: TGTGCCAGCAGCAATAATAGGCGGGAGCTGTTTTTT.

This clonotype was found many times. V and J are TRBV1 and TRBJ2-1; the table's D call, TRBD2, was not checked against the DNA. TRBV1 is deemed a pseudogene. This CDR3 is 14 amino acids long. The CDR3 DNA reads as TGCACCAGCAGCCTGGGGACTCCGGTCGAGGGGCAGTTCTTC. This codes for CTSSLGTPVEGQFF.

V and J are TRBV20-1 and TRBJ2-1, with 7 bases matching TRBD1. Germline values: CDR1 DFQATT, CDR2 SNEGSKA (reference sequence). After removal of 5 bases from V and 2 bases from J, the junction contained 9 bases not matched to a gene. The CDR3 has 15 amino acids. As DNA, the CDR3 is TGCAGTGCTCTTATTCGACAGGGAACCTACAATGAGCAGTTCTTC. It codes for CSALIRQGTYNEQFF.

This clonotype was detected ten times or more. The rearrangement links TRBV20-1 to TRBJ1-2; D gene unclear. The V gene's germline CDR1 is DFQATT and CDR2 SNEGSKA (reference sequence). The CDR3 is made up of 10 amino acids. V shed 6 bases and J shed 4 bases, with 6 bases lying between them. CDR3 in amino acids: CSALSYGYTF. CDR3 nucleotides: TGCAGTGCCTTGAGCTATGGCTACACCTTC.

This clonotype has only a few counts. J is TRBJ2-1 and V is TRBV4-3, with TRBD2 matching 9 bases. Germline CDR1 and CDR2: LGHNA and YSLEER. The V gene end was trimmed by 0 bases and the J gene end by 6 bases; junction bases not matched to a gene: 9. The CDR3 length is 17 residues. The CDR3 DNA reads TGCGCCAGCAGCCAAGATCAGAGGCGGGGGGGACCCAATGAGCAGTTCTTC. This translates into CASSQDQRRGGPNEQFF.

At least ten counts were recorded for this clonotype. The V gene is TRBV7-2, the J gene TRBJ1-5, with no clear D. CDR1 is SGHTA, CDR2 FQGNSA, per germline. V shed 4 bases and J shed 4 bases, with 5 bases lying between them. The CDR3 is 12 residues long. CDR3 in amino acids: CASSSWNQPQHF. CDR3 in DNA: TGTGCCAGCAGCTCATGGAATCAGCCCCAGCATTTT. Variable domain in full (rest from reference TRBV7-2 and TRBJ1-5): GAGVSQSPSNKVTEKGKDVELRCDPISGHTALYWYRQSLGQGLEFLIYFQGNSAPDKSGLPSDRFSAERTGGSVSTLTIQRTQQEDSAVYLCASSSWNQPQHFGDGTRLSIL.

This clonotype has only a few counts. The chain has TRBV9 and TRBJ2-7; no firm D call. The CDR3 extends over 15 amino acids. Per germline, CDR1 SGDLS and CDR2 YYNGEE. Between the trimmed V and J ends, which lost 3 bases and 6 bases, there was a span of 19 bases. The CDR3 spells CASSAPQVPKIEQYV. For the CDR3, the DNA is TGTGCCAGCAGCGCCCCCCAGGTACCGAAGATCGAGCAGTACGTC.

This clonotype was counted ten times or more. The chain uses TRBV7-9 and TRBJ2-3; D uncertain. Between the trimmed V and J ends, which lost 5 bases and 2 bases, there was a span of 5 bases. Germline values: CDR1 SEHNR, CDR2 FQNEAQ (reference sequence). This CDR3 spans 12 amino acids. CDR3 amino acids: CASSLHTDTQYF. Here the CDR3 DNA reads TGTGCCAGCAGCCTACACACAGATACGCAGTATTTT. The variable domain in full, completed from reference TRBV7-9 and TRBJ2-3, reads DTGVSQNPRHKITKRGQNVTFRCDPISEHNRLYWYRQTLGQGPEFLTYFQNEAQLEKSRLLSDRFSAERPKGSFSTLEIQRTEQGDSAMYLCASSLHTDTQYFGPGTRLTVL.

The chain combines TRBV2 with TRBJ1-3; possible D gene TRBD1, 6 bases. CDR3 size: 13 residues. Germline V lookup: CDR1 SNHLY, CDR2 FYNNEI. V lost 5 bases, J lost 9 bases, and 14 bases lay in between. The CDR3 reads CASSLWTVGTIYF. CDR3 nucleotide sequence: TGTGCCAGCAGTCTTTGGACAGTCGGCACCATATATTTT.

This clonotype appeared a few times. The chain recombines TRBV28 with TRBJ1-2; 7 bases fit TRBD1. Germline V gene sequence: CDR1 MDHEN, CDR2 SYDVKM. The CDR3 loop spans 17 amino acids. V shed 4 bases and J 6 bases; nucleotides not matched to a gene: 17. In DNA, the CDR3 is TGTGCCAGCAGTTCGCTCTTGACAGGGCTTCAGGGAGATGGCTACACCTTC. Encoded protein: CASSSLLTGLQGDGYTF.

This clonotype was found many times. The chain carries TRBV29-1 and TRBJ2-7, with a tentative D call TRBD1 (6 bases). The germline V gene has CDR1 SQVTM and CDR2 ANQGSEA. This CDR3 has 14 amino acids. Trimming left V 3 bases short and J 5 bases short, with 17 bases between. CDR3 coding DNA: TGCAGCGTTGAGCTCAGGGGAGTTGGCGACGAGCAGTACTTC. This encodes CSVELRGVGDEQYF.

This clonotype was detected only a few times. This chain links TRBV4-1 with TRBJ2-2; 7 bases are shared with TRBD1. The CDR3 length is 15 residues. The V and J ends lost 4 bases and 6 bases, in that order; junction bases with no gene match: 8. Germline V gene lookup returns CDR1 MGHRA and CDR2 YSYEKL. CDR3 amino acids: CASSRETGTSGELFF. CDR3 sequence (DNA): TGCGCCAGCAGCCGCGAGACAGGGACGTCCGGGGAGCTGTTTTTT.

The chain carries TRBV6-5 and TRBJ2-1; 13 nucleotides align to TRBD2. The ends lost 6 bases at V and 7 bases at J; junction bases unmatched: 9. This CDR3 spans 16 amino acids. Germline loops: CDR1 MNHEY, CDR2 SVGAGI. The CDR3 protein is CASRALAGGPRNEQFF. CDR3 DNA: TGTGCCAGCAGAGCACTAGCGGGGGGGCCCAGAAATGAGCAGTTCTTC.

This clonotype was counted between two and nine times. This chain uses TRBV7-2 with TRBJ2-3; 7 bases are shared with TRBD2. The germline gives CDR1 SGHTA, CDR2 FQGNSA. The CDR3 sequence is 15 residues long. J gave up 4 bases and V 5 bases, and 9 bases lay outside the gene matches. CDR3 DNA sequence: TGTGCCAGCAGCCTCTCTAGCGGCCGGCCAGATACGCAGTATTTT. As protein: CASSLSSGRPDTQYF.

In its sample, this clonotype was seen a few times. The chain joins TRBV4-3 to TRBJ2-1; the match to TRBD2 covers 9 bases. J lost 5 bases, V lost 0 bases, and 5 bases had no gene match. The CDR3 length is 16 residues. Germline CDR1 LGHNA, CDR2 YSLEER. The CDR3: CASSQDGSGGNNEQFF. The CDR3 DNA reads as TGCGCCAGCAGCCAAGATGGCAGCGGGGGGAACAATGAGCAGTTCTTC.

This clonotype was picked up a small number of times. This chain connects TRBV18 to TRBJ1-6, with 8 positions matching TRBD1. CDR1 is KGHSH, CDR2 LQKENI, per germline. V lost 3 bases, J lost 9 bases, and 1 base stayed unmatched. The CDR3 extends over 13 amino acids. In DNA form, the CDR3 reads TGTGCCAGCTCACCCCAGGGGGCTTCACCCCTCCACTTT. Encoded protein: CASSPQGASPLHF.

Ten or more counts support this clonotype. The V gene is TRBV4-1, the J gene TRBJ1-2, with D possibly TRBD1 on 6 matching bases. The V gene's germline CDR1 is MGHRA and CDR2 YSYEKL. With 3 bases removed from V and 4 bases from J, the gap between germline ends came to 15 bases. The length of the CDR3 is 15 residues. The CDR3 protein is CASSHKTGNSYGYTF. CDR3 sequence (DNA): TGCGCCAGCAGCCATAAGACAGGAAACAGCTATGGCTACACCTTC.

This clonotype was picked up many times. The J gene is TRBJ2-1, the V gene TRBV7-2; no firm D call. Trimming took 2 bases from V and 10 from J, leaving 9 bases between them. The V gene's germline CDR1 is SGHTA and CDR2 FQGNSA. The CDR3 totals 12 residues. The CDR3 region is CASSLIVGEQFF. The CDR3 coding sequence is TGTGCCAGCAGCTTAATAGTCGGGGAGCAGTTCTTC.

This clonotype has more than one count but fewer than ten. The genes are TRBV4-1 and TRBJ2-1; weak D call: TRBD2 (6 bases). Looked up from germline, CDR1 is MGHRA and CDR2 is YSYEKL. The V end was cut by 3 bases, the J end by 9 bases, with 18 bases between. This CDR3 region has 15 residues. CDR3 bases: TGCGCCAGCAGCCACCAGGGAGGCCTAATGCGTGAGCAGTTCTTC. The encoded protein is CASSHQGGLMREQFF.